Here is one T cell receptor (beta chain) with its context. The clone's antigen remains unknown. Qualities for individual bases were not recorded, and no much larger clone is one base off. The immunoSEQ Assay, a bias-controlled multiplex PCR, was used to amplify TCRbeta CDR3 regions from genomic DNA. On the authors' methods: The number of nucleated cells in each sample was estimated by amplification of reference gene primers within the assay. To quantify the absolute abundance of each unique TCRbeta CDR3 rearrangement, sequence reads were collapsed and filtered. For each sample, productive Simpson clonality was calculated by taking the square root of Simpson's diversity index across productive rearrangements. The immuneACCESS repertoire file appears here via TCRdb, limited to in-frame rearrangements. These files lack a portion of the clones; in checked studies, under half of the deficit traces to unresolved V genes, and the cause of the others is not known. V, J and clone size were drawn from that table, and D and trimming were deduced from the DNA. The sample yields around 200,000 clones; around 82% were counted once. The ten largest clones take up nearly 7.5% of the sample.

The data were obtained in a study of blood T cell repertoires in COVID-19 (dated by TCRdb to about 2020). At the level of the whole study: Samples from collaborators originated in the United States, Italy and Spain and spanned both the acute and convalescent phases of COVID-19. The prospective study material was composed of cDNA or gDNA derived from T cells, B-cell-depleted T cells, or PBMCs. Deeply sampled blood TCRbeta repertoires from subjects exposed to, actively infected with, or recovered from COVID-19 were included in the dataset. The repertoires were released in a freely available public database meant as a resource for research on the immune response to SARS-CoV-2. The samples were drawn from two sources: the first 160 participants of the ongoing ImmuneRACE study, and approximately 1,300 subjects contributed by 6 global collaborators. Sample metadata almost always included a de-identified subject ID, COVID-19 status, age in years and sex. Where HLA class I and class II types were available, the types were taken from metadata supplied by the sample provider, not from assay-based typing. What the work shows at the level of the full study, not this receptor alone: How much clinical and demographic metadata was included differed by source and by participant, and the metadata was provided uncurated.

In the prospective study, participants were 18 to 89 years old, resided in about 25 geographic areas of the United States, and were enrolled through a virtual design. To assign participants to cohorts, the prospective study relied on clinical history that participants themselves reported in a screening survey and a study questionnaire. Each participant in the prospective study had whole blood, serum and a nasopharyngeal or oropharyngeal swab collected by mobile phlebotomists. Over a roughly 2-month period, participants in the prospective study had the option of providing additional blood draws and questionnaires. Before DNA extraction, blood samples from the prospective study were shipped at room temperature or frozen. The sample taken for sequencing was PBMCs or T cells enriched from blood (not recorded which). The TCR was taken from a woman in her thirties or forties with acute COVID-19.

The sequenced DNA is TGTGCCAGCAGCCAGGACTGGAACACTGAAGCTTTCTTT. This translates into CASSQDWNTEAFF. The chain is assembled from TRBV12-3 or TRBV12-4 and TRBJ1-1; the D gene assignment is ambiguous. The junction carries 9 bases between V and J, which are trimmed by 6 bases and 1 base respectively. Including cysteine and phenylalanine, the CDR3 has 13 amino acids. The sequence is cut down to CDR3 DNA, 39 bases in frame from base 1.